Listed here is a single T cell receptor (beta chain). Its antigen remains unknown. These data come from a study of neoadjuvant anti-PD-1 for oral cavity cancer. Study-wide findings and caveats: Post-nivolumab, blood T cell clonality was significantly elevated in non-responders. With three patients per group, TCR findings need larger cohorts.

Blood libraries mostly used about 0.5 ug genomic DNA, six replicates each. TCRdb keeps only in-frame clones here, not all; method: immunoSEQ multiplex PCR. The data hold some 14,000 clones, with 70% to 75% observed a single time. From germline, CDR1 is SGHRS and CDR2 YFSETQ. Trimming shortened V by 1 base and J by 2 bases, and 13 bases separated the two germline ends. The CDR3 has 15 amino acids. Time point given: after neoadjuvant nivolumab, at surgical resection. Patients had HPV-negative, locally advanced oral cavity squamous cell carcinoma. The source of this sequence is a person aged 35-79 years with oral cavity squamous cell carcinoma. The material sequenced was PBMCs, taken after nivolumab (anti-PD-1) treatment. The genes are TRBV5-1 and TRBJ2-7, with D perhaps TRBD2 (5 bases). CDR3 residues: CASSLSGLGTYEQYF. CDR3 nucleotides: TGCGCCAGCAGCTTGAGCGGACTCGGTACCTACGAGCAGTACTTC.